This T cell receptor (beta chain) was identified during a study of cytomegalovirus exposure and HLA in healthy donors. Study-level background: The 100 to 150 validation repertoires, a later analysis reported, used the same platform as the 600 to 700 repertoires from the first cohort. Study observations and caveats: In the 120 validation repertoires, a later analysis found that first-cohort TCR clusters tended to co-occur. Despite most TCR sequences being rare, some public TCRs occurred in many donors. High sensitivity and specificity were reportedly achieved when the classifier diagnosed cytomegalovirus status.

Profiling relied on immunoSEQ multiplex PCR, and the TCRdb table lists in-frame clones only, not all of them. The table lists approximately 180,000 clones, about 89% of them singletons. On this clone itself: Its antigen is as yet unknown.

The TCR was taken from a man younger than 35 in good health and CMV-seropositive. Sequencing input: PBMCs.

The CDR3 region is CASSLAGTGGDTQYF. The CDR3, as DNA: TGTGCCAGCAGCTTAGCCGGGACAGGGGGAGATACGCAGTATTTT. This chain joins TRBV7-9 and TRBJ2-3; 11 bases agree with TRBD1. J gave up 5 bases and V 0 bases, and 1 base lay outside the gene matches. This CDR3 has 15 residues. From germline, CDR1 is SEHNR and CDR2 FQNEAQ (reference sequence).